A single sample is the source of the 9 T cell receptor beta chains below, sequenced in a study of technical replicates of blood from several donors. Profiled with immunoSEQ multiplex PCR; TCRdb holds only in-frame clones, not every one. The sample contains under 85,000 clones, 85% to 95% of which appear only once. Sequencing was performed on T cells isolated from PBMCs. The source of these receptors is a human donor in good health.

The chain joins TRBV29-1 to TRBJ2-1; 7 bases line up with TRBD2. Germline values: CDR1 SQVTM, CDR2 ANQGSEA. V dropped 7 bases and J dropped 0; count of bases not matched to a gene: 9. The CDR3 covers 15 residues. The CDR3 coding sequence is TGCAGCGGCATCCTAGCGGTAAGCTCCTACAATGAGCAGTTCTTC. Translation: CSGILAVSSYNEQFF.

The rearrangement joins TRBV4-3 to TRBJ1-2; D ambiguous. Germline V gives CDR1 LGHNA, CDR2 YSLEER. V was trimmed by 0 bases and J by 2 bases, leaving 7 bases between them. The CDR3 contains 14 residues. The CDR3 coding sequence is TGCGCCAGCAGCCAAGATTGGGCAAACTATGGCTACACCTTC. This gives the protein CASSQDWANYGYTF.

The chain couples TRBV14 to TRBJ1-5, with D possibly TRBD1 on 5 matching bases. The CDR3 consists of 13 residues. CDR1 is SGHDN and CDR2 is FVKESK in the germline V gene. Trimming shortened V by 4 bases and J by 6 bases, and 10 bases separated the two germline ends. The CDR3 sequence is CASSPGLSQPQHF. The CDR3 coding sequence is TGTGCCAGCAGCCCAGGGTTATCTCAGCCCCAGCATTTT.

The V and J genes are TRBV9 and TRBJ1-5; the match to TRBD1 covers 8 bases. Germline V lookup: CDR1 SGDLS, CDR2 YYNGEE. This CDR3 has 15 residues. The V and J ends lost 0 bases and 4 bases, in that order; junction bases with no gene match: 3. The CDR3 nucleotides are TGTGCCAGCAGCGTAGGCCAGGGGGCTAATCAGCCCCAGCATTTT. Protein: CASSVGQGANQPQHF.

V usage is TRBV7-9 and J usage is TRBJ1-1; D possibly corresponds to TRBD1 (6 bases). The CDR3 is made up of 13 amino acids. The V end lost 6 bases, the J end lost 7 bases, and 15 bases lay between the germline ends. CDR1 and CDR2 (germline): SEHNR, FQNEAQ (reference sequence). In DNA, the CDR3 is TGTGCCAGCAGTCTGTGGGGGCCCAATGAAGCTTTCTTT. Protein sequence: CASSLWGPNEAFF.

This clone has only a few counts. V usage is TRBV30 and J usage is TRBJ2-2; D unclear. The CDR3 is 12 residues long. Per the germline V gene, CDR1 is GTSNPN and CDR2 is SVGIG (reference sequence). V was shortened by 2 bases and J by 5 bases, with 6 bases between the two germline ends. CDR3 region: CAWSPRTGELFF. CDR3 nucleotide sequence: TGTGCCTGGAGTCCCCGTACCGGGGAGCTGTTTTTT.

The chain has TRBV28 and TRBJ1-5; D unclear. Germline CDR1 MDHEN, CDR2 SYDVKM. V was shortened by 5 bases and J by 4 bases, with 12 bases between the two germline ends. The CDR3 length is 14 residues. This CDR3 is CASSSYRTNQPQHF. CDR3 bases: TGTGCCAGCAGTAGCTACAGAACAAATCAGCCCCAGCATTTT.

The rearrangement links TRBV10-3 to TRBJ1-2, with D possibly TRBD1 on 5 matching bases. The V gene lost 2 bases and the J gene lost 1 base, with 11 bases spanning the gap. The V gene's germline CDR1 is ENHRY and CDR2 SYGVKD. The CDR3 runs to 15 residues. CDR3 coding DNA: TGTGCCATCAGTGAGACCTACGACAGTAACTATGGCTACACCTTC. This translates into CAISETYDSNYGYTF.

The chain employs TRBV15 and TRBJ1-1; 7 positions agree with TRBD1. The CDR3 runs 13 residues. Trimming cost V 1 base and J 10 bases; bases outside gene matches: 6. The V gene's germline CDR1 is LNHNV and CDR2 YYDKDF (reference sequence). CDR3 protein: CATSRAFYRGAFF. In DNA form, the CDR3 reads TGTGCCACCAGCAGAGCTTTTTACAGGGGAGCTTTCTTT.